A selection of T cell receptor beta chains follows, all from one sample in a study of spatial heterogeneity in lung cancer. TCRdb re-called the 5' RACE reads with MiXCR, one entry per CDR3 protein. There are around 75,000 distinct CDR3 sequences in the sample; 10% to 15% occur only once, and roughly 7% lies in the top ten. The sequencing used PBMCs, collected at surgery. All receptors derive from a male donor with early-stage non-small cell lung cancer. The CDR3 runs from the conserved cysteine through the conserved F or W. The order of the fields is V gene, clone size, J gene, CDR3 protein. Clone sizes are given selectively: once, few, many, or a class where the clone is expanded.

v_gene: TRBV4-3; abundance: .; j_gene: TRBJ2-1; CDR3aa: CASSQAETYNEQFF
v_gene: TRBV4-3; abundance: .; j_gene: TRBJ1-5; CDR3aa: CASSPNPRVQPQHF
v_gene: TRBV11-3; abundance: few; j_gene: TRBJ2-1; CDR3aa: CASSFQGTSSSNEQFF
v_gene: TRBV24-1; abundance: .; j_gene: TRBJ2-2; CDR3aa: CATRGQGRTGELFF
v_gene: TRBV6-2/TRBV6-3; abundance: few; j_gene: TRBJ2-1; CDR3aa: CASSYSAGRAVNEQFF
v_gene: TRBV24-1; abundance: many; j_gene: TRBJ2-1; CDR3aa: CATSDLGINEQFF
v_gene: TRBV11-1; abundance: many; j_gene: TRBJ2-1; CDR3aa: CASSKPETVYNEQFF
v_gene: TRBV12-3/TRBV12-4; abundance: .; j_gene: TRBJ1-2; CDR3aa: CASSQYGYTF
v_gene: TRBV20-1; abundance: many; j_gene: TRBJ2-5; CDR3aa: CSARVGSGQETQYF
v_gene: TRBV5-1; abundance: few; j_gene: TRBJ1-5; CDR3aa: CASSIGQAGQPQHF
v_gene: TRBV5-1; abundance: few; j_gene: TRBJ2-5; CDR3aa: CASSLNPGIGQETQYF
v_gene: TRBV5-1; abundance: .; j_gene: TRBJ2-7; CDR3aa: CASSPPGQGYEQYF
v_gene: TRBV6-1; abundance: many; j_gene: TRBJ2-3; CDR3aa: CASSDPWTDTDTQYF
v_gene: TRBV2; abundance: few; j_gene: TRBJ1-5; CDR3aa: CASRPDDQPQHF
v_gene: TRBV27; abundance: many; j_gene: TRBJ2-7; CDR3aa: CASSSGDNSYEQYF
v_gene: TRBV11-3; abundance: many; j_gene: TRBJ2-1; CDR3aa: CASSPNRGRSEQFF
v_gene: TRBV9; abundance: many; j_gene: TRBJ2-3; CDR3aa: CASSVLAGADTQYF
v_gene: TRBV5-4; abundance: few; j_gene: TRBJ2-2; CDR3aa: CASSLGPSMNTGELFF
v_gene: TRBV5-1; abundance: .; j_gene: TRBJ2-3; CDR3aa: CASSFSLSGDTQYF
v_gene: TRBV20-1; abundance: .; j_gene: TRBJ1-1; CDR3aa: CSAREGALNTEAFF
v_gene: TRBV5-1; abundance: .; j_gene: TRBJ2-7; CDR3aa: CASSFGDRPPYEQYF
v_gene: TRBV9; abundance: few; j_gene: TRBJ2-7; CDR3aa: CASSASQGSVYEQYF
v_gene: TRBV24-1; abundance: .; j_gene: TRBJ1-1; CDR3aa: CATSLGFEAFF
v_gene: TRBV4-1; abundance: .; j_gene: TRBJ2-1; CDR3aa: CASRKEGSLQSEQFF
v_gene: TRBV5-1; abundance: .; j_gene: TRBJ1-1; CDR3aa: CASSFEGGETEAFF
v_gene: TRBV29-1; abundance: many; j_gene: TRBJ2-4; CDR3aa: CSVEYIAKNIQYF
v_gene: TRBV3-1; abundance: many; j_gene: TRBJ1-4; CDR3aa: CASSQDPGDEKLFF
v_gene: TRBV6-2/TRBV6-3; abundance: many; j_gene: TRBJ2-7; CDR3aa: CAGRGTPTYEQYF
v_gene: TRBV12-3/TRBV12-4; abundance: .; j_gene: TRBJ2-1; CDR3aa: CASSPGLRNEQFF
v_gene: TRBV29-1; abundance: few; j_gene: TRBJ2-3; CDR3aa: CSVGPPGQDDTQYF
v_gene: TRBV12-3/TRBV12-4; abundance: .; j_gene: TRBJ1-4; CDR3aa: CASSQDFATNEKLFF
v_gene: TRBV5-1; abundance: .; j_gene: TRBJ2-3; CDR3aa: CASAAGSRGPDTQYF
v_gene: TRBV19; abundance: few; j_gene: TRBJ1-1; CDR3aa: CASSINPGPNTEAFF
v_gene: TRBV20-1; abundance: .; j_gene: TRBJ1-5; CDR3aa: CSAREGVIKPQHF
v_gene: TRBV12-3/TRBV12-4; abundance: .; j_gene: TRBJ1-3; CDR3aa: CACLEQGIAGNTIYF
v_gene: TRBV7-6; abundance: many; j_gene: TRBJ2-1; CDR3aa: CASRGSGRSGEQFF
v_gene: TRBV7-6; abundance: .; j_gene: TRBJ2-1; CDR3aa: CASSLGSNTEQFF
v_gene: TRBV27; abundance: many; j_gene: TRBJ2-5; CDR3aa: CASSPAAPTVRGETQYF
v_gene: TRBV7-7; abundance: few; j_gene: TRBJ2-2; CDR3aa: CASSLDLSGANTGELFF
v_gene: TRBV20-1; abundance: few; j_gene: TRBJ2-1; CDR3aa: CSALAVGRTYNEQFF
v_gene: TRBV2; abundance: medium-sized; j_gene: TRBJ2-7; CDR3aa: CASSESRTGVTYEQYF
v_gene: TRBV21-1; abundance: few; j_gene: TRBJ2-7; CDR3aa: CASSNQRGGAPYEQYF
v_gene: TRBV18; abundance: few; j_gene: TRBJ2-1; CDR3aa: CASSPPPWELGGNNEQFF
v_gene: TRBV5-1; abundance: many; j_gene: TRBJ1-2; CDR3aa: CASSEGSYGYTF
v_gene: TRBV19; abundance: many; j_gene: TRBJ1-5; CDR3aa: CASSRGGGVGQPQHF
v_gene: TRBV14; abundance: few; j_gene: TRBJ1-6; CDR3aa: CASSQRTGIGSYNSPLHF
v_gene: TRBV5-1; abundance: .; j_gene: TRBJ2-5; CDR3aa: CASSSSGVGETQYF
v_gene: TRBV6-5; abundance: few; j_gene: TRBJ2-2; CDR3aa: CASFEGPGELFF
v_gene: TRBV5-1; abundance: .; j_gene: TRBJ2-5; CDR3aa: CASSLGVLLPKGETQYF
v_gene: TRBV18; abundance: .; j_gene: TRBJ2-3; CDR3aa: CASSPQRHTDTQYF
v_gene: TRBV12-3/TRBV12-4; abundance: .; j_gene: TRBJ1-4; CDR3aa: CASSLSRSGEKLFF
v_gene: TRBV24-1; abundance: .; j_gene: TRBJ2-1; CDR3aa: CATSDSTPLAGSYNEQFF
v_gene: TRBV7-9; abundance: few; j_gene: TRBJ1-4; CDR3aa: CASSLGVANEKLFF
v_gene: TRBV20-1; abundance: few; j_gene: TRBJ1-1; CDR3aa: CSARVNTEAFF
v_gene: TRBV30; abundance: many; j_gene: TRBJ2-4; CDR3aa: CAWGGQLAKNIQYF
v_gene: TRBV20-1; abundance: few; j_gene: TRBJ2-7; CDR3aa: CSAREMAGASYEQYF
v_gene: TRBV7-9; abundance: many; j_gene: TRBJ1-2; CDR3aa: CASSKIGQGTVNTF
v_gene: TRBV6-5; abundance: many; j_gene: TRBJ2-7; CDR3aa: CASSYGAGALYEQYF
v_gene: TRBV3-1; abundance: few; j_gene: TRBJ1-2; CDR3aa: CASRQQGLSGDYGYTF